Each of the 17 T cell receptor beta chains below was sequenced from the same sample in a study of tumor-infiltrating lymphocytes in primary liver carcinoma. Between roughly 17 and 31 mg of unsorted bulk tissue served as the source from which RNA and DNA were co-extracted. Total RNA (roughly 0.45 ug) served as template for TCR beta cDNA synthesis primed by a constant-region primer. Slightly modified ARM-PCR served as the procedure for the TCR beta libraries. These libraries came from three rounds of nested multiplex PCR. Two initial PCR rounds of approximately 10 cycles each paired TRBV1-TRBV30 forward primers with a C-beta reverse primer. In TCRdb, the multiplex PCR reads were re-called with MiXCR into one record per CDR3 protein. The table has approximately 190,000 distinct CDR3 sequences, about 85% seen once. The material sequenced was tumor tissue from primary liver carcinoma. The receptor set was obtained from a man between 35 and 55 years old with primary liver carcinoma and hepatitis B virus infection.

This clonotype was observed a single time. The rearrangement links TRBV12-3 or TRBV12-4 to TRBJ1-2; TRBD1 agrees at 7 bases. This CDR3 is built from 12 residues. CDR3 DNA sequence: TGTGCTGTCGGACAGGTGGTCGATGGCTACACCTTC. Its translation is CAVGQVVDGYTF.

The chain couples TRBV7-8 to TRBJ2-7; D possibly corresponds to TRBD1 (6 bases). Trimming left V 10 bases short and J 0 bases short, with 19 bases between. CDR3 length: 15 residues. In germline, CDR1 is SGHVS, CDR2 FQNEAQ. The CDR3: CANSPRQDNSYEQYF. CDR3 nucleotides: TGTGCCAACAGTCCCCGACAGGACAACTCCTACGAGCAGTACTTC.

A note on this clonotype: At one end the junction does not follow the germline gene, possibly because of a read error. The chain employs TRBV12-3 or TRBV12-4 and TRBJ1-5; no reliable D call. The CDR3 has 15 amino acids. This chain's CDR3 is CTSREGPGSNQSQHF. The CDR3 nucleotides are TGTACCAGTAGAGAAGGGCCCGGGAGCAATCAGTCCCAGCATTTT.

Concerning this clonotype itself: The CDR3 end shows no conserved phenylalanine or tryptophan, and so a read error is likely. The rearrangement uses TRBV6-2 or TRBV6-3 and TRBJ2-1; D is undetermined. The CDR3 covers 13 residues. CDR1 MNHEY and CDR2 SVGEGT come from the germline V gene. CDR3 sequence reads: CANSCQLGNEQFS. The DNA of the CDR3 is TGTGCCAACAGTTGCCAGTTGGGCAATGAGCAGTTCTCC.

This clonotype was picked up many times. This chain links TRBV6-5 with TRBJ2-7; TRBD2 matches 10 bases. Losses at the gene ends were 5 bases for V and 2 bases for J; bases not matched to a gene: 3. This CDR3 contains 14 residues. Germline V gene data show CDR1 as MNHEY and CDR2 as SVGAGI. The CDR3 spells CASSGTSAAYEQYF. CDR3 coding DNA: TGTGCCAGCAGTGGGACTAGCGCGGCCTACGAGCAGTACTTC.

This clonotype was seen a single time. A junction boundary mismatches the germline segment, possibly from a read error. The chain is built from TRBV12-3 or TRBV12-4 and TRBJ2-1; tentative D call: TRBD1 (6 bases). This CDR3 has 14 residues. The CDR3 protein is CASTPQGRRNEQFF. The CDR3 region has the DNA TGTGCCAGCACTCCCCAGGGGCGGCGGAATGAACAGTTCTTC.

Remarks on this clonotype: The conserved phenylalanine or tryptophan normally closing the CDR3 is absent here, so this likely arose from a read error. The chain links TRBV29-1 to TRBJ2-7; 7 nucleotides line up with TRBD1. In germline, CDR1 is SQVTM, CDR2 ANQGSEA. The CDR3 is made up of 14 amino acids. Trimming removed 6 bases from V and 3 bases from J; junction bases left unmatched: 11. This chain's CDR3 is CSVQEGGRFYEQYL. The CDR3 region has the DNA TGCAGCGTCCAAGAAGGGGGCCGCTTCTACGAGCAGTACTTA.

Notes on this clonotype: Its ends do not fully match the called genes, so a read error is possible. The gene calls are TRBV29-1 and TRBJ2-3; 8 nucleotides match TRBD1. Per the germline V gene, CDR1 is SQVTM and CDR2 is ANQGSEA. CDR3 length equals 16 residues. The CDR3 loop reads CSVGGTGQGNTDTEYF. The CDR3 DNA follows: TGCAGCGTTGGGGGGACCGGACAGGGTAACACAGATACGGAGTATTTT.

About this clonotype: The junction does not match germline at one end; this may be a read error. CDR3 DNA: TGCGCCAGCAGCCCCGAACTAGCGTGGACTTACAATGGGCAGTTCTTC. It codes for CASSPELAWTYNGQFF. V usage is TRBV4-1 and J usage is TRBJ2-1, with TRBD2 matching 7 bases. This CDR3 comprises 16 residues. Germline-derived CDR1 and CDR2 are MGHRA and YSYEKL.

As for this clonotype: Germline is not matched at one junction end, which may reflect a read error. The J gene is TRBJ2-2, the V gene TRBV4-1; D is undetermined. Germline V gene sequence: CDR1 MGHRA, CDR2 YSYEKL. This CDR3 is built from 14 residues. The CDR3 DNA reads as TGCGCCATTACCAGGACGATGAACACCAGGGAGCTGTTTTTT. It yields the protein CAITRTMNTRELFF.

A remark on this clonotype: Germline is not matched at one junction end, which may reflect a read error. The chain combines TRBV10-2 with TRBJ2-4; 11 bases agree with TRBD2. Looked up from germline, CDR1 is WSHSY and CDR2 is SAAADI. The CDR3 sequence is 17 residues long. The CDR3: CTSSEGTSGIAKNIQYF. The CDR3 DNA sequence: TGCACCAGCAGTGAGGGGACTAGCGGTATAGCCAAAAACATTCAGTACTTC.

On this clonotype itself: Germline and junction disagree at one end, which may indicate a read error. The chain uses TRBV6-1 and TRBJ2-5; D is perhaps TRBD1 or TRBD2 (5 bases each). The germline V gene has CDR1 MNHNS and CDR2 SASEGT. This CDR3 spans 15 amino acids. The DNA of the CDR3 is TGTGCCAGCACACCCTCTTGGGGGATTCAAGATACCCAGTACTTC. Translation gives CASTPSWGIQDTQYF.

This clonotype was recorded a few times. Possible read error: a much larger clone is one base away. This sequence joins TRBV12-3 or TRBV12-4 and TRBJ2-3; 9 nucleotides agree with TRBD1. The CDR3 spans 14 residues. J was trimmed by 6 bases and V by 7 bases; bases with no gene match: 8. This CDR3 is CASITGTGTDTQYF. Here the CDR3 DNA reads TGTGCCAGCATAACCGGGACAGGGACGGATACGCAGTATTTT.

On this clonotype itself: The junction does not match germline at one end; this may be a read error. This chain joins TRBV13 and TRBJ2-4, with D perhaps matching TRBD1 or TRBD2 (5 bases each). Germline assignment: CDR1 PRHDT and CDR2 FYEKMQ (reference sequence). There are 16 residues in the CDR3. The CDR3 region has the DNA TGTGTCAGCAGCCTAGGGACGGGACGGCTAGAAAACATTCAGTACTTC. Residues: CVSSLGTGRLENIQYF.

Comment on this clonotype: Since no conserved phenylalanine or tryptophan closes the CDR3, a read error is the likely cause. The V call is TRBV11-1, the J call TRBJ2-7; D remains ambiguous. CDR1 is SGHAT and CDR2 is FQDESV in the germline V gene (reference sequence). This CDR3 is 14 amino acids long. Deletions cut 2 bases from V and 2 bases from J, with 10 bases between. CDR3 sequence: CASSLRAPAYEQYL. The CDR3 DNA sequence: TGTGCCAGCAGCTTAAGGGCTCCCGCCTACGAGCAGTACCTC.

Of note for this clonotype: One junction end does not reproduce the germline sequence, and a read error may be involved. The chain combines TRBV6-1 with TRBJ1-1, with D unresolved. CDR1 is MNHNS and CDR2 is SASEGT in the germline V gene. The CDR3 contains 12 residues. CDR3 sequence (DNA): TGTGCCAGCTTGCTGATGGTCACTGAAGGTTTCTTT. As protein: CASLLMVTEGFF.

With respect to this clonotype: At one end, the junction sequence differs from germline, possibly due to a read error. The chain employs TRBV4-3 and TRBJ2-5; D call uncertain. The CDR3 spans 14 residues. From germline, CDR1 is LGHNA and CDR2 YSLEER. The CDR3 sequence: CAGSQEEYLETQYF. In nucleotides, the CDR3 is TGCGCCGGCAGTCAAGAGGAGTACTTGGAGACCCAGTACTTC.